What follows describes a single T cell receptor (beta chain). The sample belongs to a study of memory CD4+ T cells and cytomegalovirus serostatus. Libraries were prepared by immunoSEQ multiplex PCR; TCRdb keeps only in-frame clonotypes and omits some of them. The sample holds some 39,000 clones; about 85% are singletons and the top ten take about 0.79%. Single viable CD3+CD4+CD8-CD45RO+ cells were sorted as the memory CD4+ T cells. The sequenced sample was memory CD4+ T cells from blood. This receptor was obtained from an adult in good health and CMV-seronegative.

The CDR3 sequence: CAWGTVHEQFF. The DNA for the CDR3 is TGTGCCTGGGGGACAGTGCATGAGCAGTTCTTC. V gene TRBV30 combines with J gene TRBJ2-1; 7 positions match TRBD1. This CDR3 region has 11 residues. Per germline, CDR1 GTSNPN and CDR2 SVGIG (reference sequence). The ends lost 5 bases at V and 8 bases at J; junction bases unmatched: 3.